Shown below are 5 T cell receptor beta chains from a single sample sequenced in a study of shared clonotypes between healthy human individuals. The method was immunoSEQ multiplex PCR; TCRdb's version includes in-frame clones alone and lacks a portion of them. The table has over 2 million clones, 85% to 95% seen once. The naive CD8 population came from CD45RO-negative cells selected for CCR7, without terminally differentiated effector memory CD45RA+ cells. Sequencing was performed on naive CD8+ T cells sorted from blood. These receptors all stem from a young man in good health.

The rearrangement links TRBV11-2 to TRBJ1-6; D may be TRBD1 (6 bases). This CDR3 region has 17 residues. V gave up 5 bases and J gave up 0 bases, with 14 bases separating them. Germline CDR1 SGHAT, CDR2 FQNNGV. The CDR3 region is CASSLTGQTSYNSPLHF. CDR3 nucleotides: TGTGCCAGCAGCCTGACAGGACAGACCTCCTATAATTCACCCCTCCACTTT.

V and J are TRBV9 and TRBJ2-1; 12 bases agree with TRBD2. CDR1 and CDR2 from the germline V gene are SGDLS and YYNGEE. The junction had 7 bases not matched to a gene; V was cut back by 4 bases and J by 5 bases. There are 16 residues in the CDR3. The CDR3 protein is CASSPMTSGGDNEQFF. In DNA form, the CDR3 reads TGTGCCAGCAGCCCCATGACTAGCGGGGGAGACAATGAGCAGTTCTTC. Full variable domain (outside the CDR3, taken from reference TRBV9 and TRBJ2-1): DSGVTQTPKHLITATGQRVTLRCSPRSGDLSVYWYQQSLDQGLQFLIQYYNGEERAKGNILERFSAQQFPDLHSELNLSSLELGDSALYFCASSPMTSGGDNEQFFGPGTRLTVL.

This rearrangement joins TRBV7-6 to TRBJ2-1; TRBD1 is a possible D gene (6 bases). V was cut by 4 bases and J by 7 bases, with 20 bases left in between. From germline, CDR1 is SGHVS and CDR2 FNYEAQ. This CDR3 contains 16 residues. In nucleotides, the CDR3 is TGTGCCAGCAGCTACCCAGGGGAAGGGACGGAGAATGAGCAGTTCTTC. It translates to CASSYPGEGTENEQFF.

V usage is TRBV6-6 and J usage is TRBJ1-1; D unclear. The CDR3 spans 12 residues. Trimming pared 8 bases from V and 1 base from J, leaving 8 bases between. Germline loops: CDR1 MNHNY, CDR2 SVGAGI (reference sequence). CDR3: CASLDSNTEAFF. The CDR3 DNA reads as TGTGCCAGCCTCGATTCGAACACTGAAGCTTTCTTT.

The chain has TRBV19 and TRBJ1-1, with 7 bases that match TRBD1. CDR3 length: 14 amino acids. CDR1 is LNHDA and CDR2 is SQIVND in the germline V gene (reference sequence). V lost 6 bases, J lost 6 bases, and 10 bases stayed unmatched. CDR3 coding DNA: TGTGCCAGTAGGAATGGACAGGCGGTAGCTGAAGCTTTCTTT. This gives the protein CASRNGQAVAEAFF.